This entry lists 24 T cell receptor beta chains sequenced from one sample in a study of cytomegalovirus exposure and HLA in healthy donors. Here immunoSEQ multiplex PCR was the method, and the copy in TCRdb shows in-frame clones only, minus some. The sample has about 120,000 clones, over 75% seen once. The sample comprised PBMCs. The source is a woman aged 18-29 years in good health and CMV-seropositive.

This clone was seen once. The gene calls are TRBV6-6 and TRBJ2-5; 7 bases are shared with TRBD1. From germline, CDR1 is MNHNY and CDR2 SVGAGI (reference sequence). CDR3 length: 15 residues. The V gene end was trimmed by 2 bases and the J gene end by 2 bases; junction bases not matched to a gene: 5. CDR3 amino acids: CASSYRDSPQETQYF. The CDR3 bases are TGTGCCAGCAGTTACCGGGACAGCCCTCAAGAGACCCAGTACTTC.

V is TRBV4-1 and J is TRBJ1-2; 11 bases line up with TRBD1. This CDR3 has 18 residues. The germline gives CDR1 MGHRA, CDR2 YSYEKL. V lost 4 bases, J lost 8 bases, and 18 bases stayed unmatched. CDR3 nucleotides: TGCGCCAGCAGCCCCCCCGCCACCCCCGGGACAGGGGGTTGGGGCTACACCTTC. This gives the protein CASSPPATPGTGGWGYTF.

The chain uses TRBV15 and TRBJ2-3; TRBD1 is a possible D gene (6 bases). This CDR3 has 14 residues. Trimming left V 5 bases short and J 7 bases short, with 16 bases between. Germline V lookup: CDR1 LNHNV, CDR2 YYDKDF (reference sequence). The CDR3 nucleotides read TGTGCCACCAGCTACGGGACACCTGCAAATACGCAGTATTTT. Its protein is CATSYGTPANTQYF.

The J gene is TRBJ2-1, the V gene TRBV5-6, with 9 bases matching TRBD1. The germline CDR1 and CDR2 sequences are SGHDT and YYEEEE. Trimming cost V 1 base and J 7 bases; bases outside gene matches: 6. The CDR3 is made up of 15 amino acids. CDR3 sequence: CASSLLTGGKNEQFF. As DNA, the CDR3 is TGTGCCAGCAGCTTGTTGACAGGGGGAAAGAATGAGCAGTTCTTC.

J is TRBJ1-2 and V is TRBV30; D unclear. The CDR3 sequence is 14 residues long. V was shortened by 0 bases and J by 7 bases, with 15 bases between the two germline ends. CDR1 is GTSNPN and CDR2 is SVGIG in the germline V gene (reference sequence). CDR3: CAWSVAGRRSGYTF. CDR3 bases: TGTGCCTGGAGTGTCGCCGGTCGTCGGTCTGGCTACACCTTC.

The chain links TRBV6-4 to TRBJ2-1; 14 nucleotides align to TRBD2. Germline CDR1 MRHNA, CDR2 SNTAGT. Germline trimming cut 2 bases from V and 6 bases from J; bases unmatched to any gene: 0. The CDR3 sequence is 15 residues long. CDR3 DNA sequence: TGTGCCAGCAGTGACGGGACTAGCGGGGGCAATGAGCAGTTCTTC. It is translated as CASSDGTSGGNEQFF.

This sequence joins TRBV5-4 and TRBJ1-2; D is unclear. Germline V lookup: CDR1 SGHNT, CDR2 YYREEE (reference sequence). The CDR3 length is 14 residues. Trimming cost V 9 bases and J 4 bases, with 19 bases left between them. The CDR3 sequence is CATPVTVAGYGYTF. The CDR3, as DNA: TGTGCCACCCCAGTCACAGTGGCAGGCTATGGCTACACCTTC.

V is TRBV6-1 and J is TRBJ2-1; TRBD2 agrees at 8 bases. V lost 0 bases to trimming and J lost 7 bases; unmatched junction nucleotides: 11. The CDR3 consists of 17 residues. CDR1 and CDR2 (germline): MNHNS, SASEGT. The CDR3 DNA is TGTGCCAGCAGTGAAGCGCTGGTGGGCGGGGGGAGAAATGAGCAGTTCTTC. It is translated as CASSEALVGGGRNEQFF.

V is TRBV5-1 and J is TRBJ1-1, with no clear D. The germline V gene has CDR1 SGHRS and CDR2 YFSETQ. This CDR3 spans 14 amino acids. V lost 0 bases, J lost 0 bases, and 6 bases lay in between. The CDR3 bases are TGCGCCAGCAGCTTGGAAACAGTGAACACTGAAGCTTTCTTT. Protein product: CASSLETVNTEAFF. The variable domain in full, with the rest retrieved from reference TRBV5-1 and TRBJ1-1, is KAGVTQTPRYLIKTRGQQVTLSCSPISGHRSVSWYQQTPGQGLQFLFEYFSETQRNKGNFPGRFSGRQFSNSRSEMNVSTLELGDSALYLCASSLETVNTEAFFGQGTRLTVV.

The V call is TRBV19, the J call TRBJ1-1; unclear D gene. The CDR3 runs to 13 residues. V lost 7 bases to trimming and J lost 1 base, with 10 bases between them. Germline V gene data show CDR1 as LNHDA and CDR2 as SQIVND (reference sequence). In DNA form, the CDR3 reads TGTGCCAGTATTCTCCCGGGGAACACTGAAGCTTTCTTT. Amino acid sequence: CASILPGNTEAFF.

In this sample, this clone turned up a few times. The chain recombines TRBV10-3 with TRBJ1-5, with 8 bases identical to TRBD1. CDR3 length: 15 amino acids. CDR1 and CDR2 (germline): ENHRY, SYGVKD. V lost 5 bases and J lost 0; bases outside the gene matches: 3. The CDR3 DNA is TGTGCCATCAGTAGGACAGGGAATAGCAATCAGCCCCAGCATTTT. Residues: CAISRTGNSNQPQHF.

V usage is TRBV18 and J usage is TRBJ2-1; 14 bases are a match to TRBD2. Per the germline V gene, CDR1 is KGHSH and CDR2 is LQKENI. V lost 5 bases, J lost 12 bases, and 9 bases stayed unmatched. There are 15 residues in the CDR3. The CDR3 sequence is CASSTGTSGREVQFF. The CDR3 coding sequence is TGTGCCAGCTCAACTGGGACTAGCGGGAGAGAGGTGCAGTTCTTC.

The chain joins TRBV9 to TRBJ1-1; D unclear. Between the trimmed V and J ends, which lost 0 bases and 10 bases, there was a span of 16 bases. Germline CDR1 is SGDLS and CDR2 is YYNGEE. This CDR3 region has 14 residues. CDR3 sequence (DNA): TGTGCCAGCAGCGTAGTTGACGTGGAGGCGACAGCTTTCTTT. This gives the protein CASSVVDVEATAFF.

This clone was observed a single time. The rearrangement joins TRBV6-1 to TRBJ1-5; D is ambiguous. Trimming pared 4 bases from V and 1 base from J, leaving 20 bases between. This CDR3 comprises 18 residues. Germline CDR1 is MNHNS and CDR2 is SASEGT. CDR3 bases: TGTGCCAGCAGTGCCCGGGGTCAGATCTATTTGAGCAATCAGCCCCAGCATTTT. Protein: CASSARGQIYLSNQPQHF.

The chain employs TRBV4-3 and TRBJ2-3, with D unresolved. V was trimmed by 6 bases and J by 4 bases, leaving 14 bases between them. Germline V gene data show CDR1 as LGHNA and CDR2 as YSLEER. The CDR3 runs 14 residues. The CDR3 bases are TGCGCCAGCAGATCGGGTGGTCAATCAGATACGCAGTATTTT. Translated, it gives CASRSGGQSDTQYF.

The rearrangement uses TRBV9 and TRBJ2-1; a possible D gene is TRBD2 (5 bases). Germline loops: CDR1 SGDLS, CDR2 YYNGEE. The CDR3 sequence is 19 residues long. Trimming stripped 0 bases from V and 7 bases from J, with 26 bases between. Written as DNA, the CDR3 is TGTGCCAGCAGCGTAGCGCCCGAGACCCAGCGGATCCTTGGGAATGAGCAGTTCTTC. This sequence encodes CASSVAPETQRILGNEQFF.

The chain is built from TRBV9 and TRBJ2-1, with D maybe TRBD1 (5 bases). The CDR3 is made up of 16 amino acids. Germline V gives CDR1 SGDLS, CDR2 YYNGEE. Between the trimmed V and J ends, which lost 2 bases and 0 bases, there was a span of 12 bases. The CDR3 loop reads CASSVSGPSSYNEQFF. CDR3 nucleotide sequence: TGTGCCAGCAGCGTCTCAGGGCCGAGCTCCTACAATGAGCAGTTCTTC.

There are a few counts of this clone. The rearrangement links TRBV6-1 to TRBJ1-6, with 7 bases that match TRBD1. The length of the CDR3 is 14 residues. The V and J ends lost 6 bases and 8 bases, in that order; junction bases with no gene match: 7. Germline CDR1 reads MNHNS; CDR2 reads SASEGT. Here the CDR3 reads CASRNRGDDSPLHF. The CDR3, as DNA: TGTGCCAGCAGAAACAGGGGCGATGATTCACCCCTCCACTTT.

The chain links TRBV4-2 to TRBJ1-1; TRBD1 matches 11 bases. The V gene's germline CDR1 is LGHNA and CDR2 YNFKEQ. Germline trimming cut 4 bases from V and 5 bases from J; bases unmatched to any gene: 18. The CDR3 runs 19 residues. CDR3 DNA sequence: TGTGCCAGCAGCCCTTTTTCGGACAGGGGGCTGGTAATAGGGACTGAAGCTTTCTTT. Amino acids: CASSPFSDRGLVIGTEAFF.

The chain combines TRBV9 with TRBJ2-7; TRBD1 matches at 9 bases. CDR1 SGDLS and CDR2 YYNGEE come from the germline V gene. Trimming cost V 3 bases and J 2 bases; bases outside gene matches: 6. The CDR3 is made up of 15 amino acids. CDR3 sequence: CASSAGQGRTYEQYF. The CDR3 bases are TGTGCCAGCAGCGCCGGACAGGGGCGGACCTACGAGCAGTACTTC.

The V call is TRBV6-5, the J call TRBJ1-5; D is perhaps TRBD1 (5 bases). Germline V gene data show CDR1 as MNHEY and CDR2 as SVGAGI. The V end lost 8 bases, the J end lost 9 bases, and 11 bases lay between the germline ends. CDR3 size: 11 residues. The CDR3: CASGSGGPQHF. The DNA of the CDR3 is TGTGCCAGCGGGTCGGGGGGGCCCCAGCATTTT.

The chain links TRBV7-9 to TRBJ2-7, with TRBD2 identical over 10 bases. The CDR3 consists of 14 residues. The V gene end was trimmed by 1 base and the J gene end by 6 bases; junction bases not matched to a gene: 3. Germline V CDR1 and CDR2: SEHNR, FQNEAQ (reference sequence). CDR3 residues: CASSLVLAGAEQYF. The CDR3 DNA reads TGTGCCAGCAGCTTAGTTCTAGCGGGGGCCGAGCAGTACTTC.

The V call is TRBV29-1, the J call TRBJ2-1; 9 bases line up with TRBD2. The trim removed 6 bases at V and 9 bases at J, leaving 9 bases unmatched. This CDR3 spans 13 amino acids. Per germline, CDR1 SQVTM and CDR2 ANQGSEA. CDR3 residues: CSVELTTSGEQFF. The CDR3 DNA sequence: TGCAGCGTCGAATTAACGACTAGCGGTGAGCAGTTCTTC.

V is TRBV7-9 and J is TRBJ2-1; TRBD2 matches at 9 bases. The J segment lost 15 bases and the V segment lost 3 bases, leaving 3 bases of the junction unmatched. The CDR3 covers 11 residues. Germline V gene data show CDR1 as SEHNR and CDR2 as FQNEAQ (reference sequence). Here the CDR3 DNA reads TGTGCCAGCAGCTTCGGGACTAGCTTGTTCTTC. Its translation: CASSFGTSLFF.